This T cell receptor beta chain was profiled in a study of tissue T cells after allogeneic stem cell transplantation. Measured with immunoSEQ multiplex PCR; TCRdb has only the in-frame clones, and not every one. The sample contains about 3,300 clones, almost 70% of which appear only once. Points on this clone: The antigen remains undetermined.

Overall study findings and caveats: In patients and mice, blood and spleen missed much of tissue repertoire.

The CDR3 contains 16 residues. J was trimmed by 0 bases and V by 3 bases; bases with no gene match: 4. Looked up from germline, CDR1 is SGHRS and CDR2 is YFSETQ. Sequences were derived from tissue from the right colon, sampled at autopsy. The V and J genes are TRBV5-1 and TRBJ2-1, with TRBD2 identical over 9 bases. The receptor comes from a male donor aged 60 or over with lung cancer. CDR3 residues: CASSSNSGGSYNEQFF. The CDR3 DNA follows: TGCGCCAGCAGCTCAAATAGCGGGGGCTCCTACAATGAGCAGTTCTTC.